Presented here are 26 T cell receptor beta chains from one specimen sequenced in a study of T cell repertoires in cytomegalovirus infection. One entry per CDR3 protein results from TCRdb running MiXCR on the reads. The sample holds about 350,000 distinct CDR3 sequences, approximately 35% seen once. Antigens of these TCRs are unknown. The sample consisted of cultured PBMCs, taken from culture after CMV antigen stimulation. Source of these receptors: a human donor in good health (CMV status not recorded). Some clones in this sample may be carry-over from other donors' samples.

This clonotype was recorded at least ten times. J is TRBJ1-2 and V is TRBV4-3; a weak D match, TRBD1 (5 bases). The CDR3 runs to 13 residues. Germline-derived CDR1 and CDR2 are LGHNA and YSLEER. V lost 1 base and J lost 8, with 11 bases in between. The CDR3 protein is CASSQARGGGYTF. CDR3 coding DNA: TGCGCCAGCAGCCAAGCACGTGGGGGAGGCTACACCTTC.

The rearrangement links TRBV7-3 to TRBJ1-1, with no clear D. The V end lost 0 bases, the J end lost 9 bases, and 8 bases lay between the germline ends. The germline V gene has CDR1 SGHTA and CDR2 FQGTGA. The CDR3 extends over 12 amino acids. The CDR3 protein is CASSLTGDQAFF. As DNA, the CDR3 is TGTGCCAGCAGCTTAACGGGAGACCAAGCTTTCTTT.

For the CDR3, the DNA is TGTGCCAGCGAAGAGAGGGCCCAGGGATACAATGAGCAGTTCTTC. Amino acids: CASEERAQGYNEQFF. V and J are TRBV28 and TRBJ2-1; D may correspond to TRBD1 or TRBD2 (5 bases each). Trimming took 8 bases from V and 4 from J, leaving 18 bases between them. Looked up from germline, CDR1 is MDHEN and CDR2 is SYDVKM. The CDR3 runs to 15 residues.

In this sample, this clonotype turned up many times. The V call is TRBV6-1, the J call TRBJ1-1, with D hard to call. V was clipped by 8 bases and J by 2 bases, with 12 bases between them. The CDR3 is 13 residues long. Germline V gene lookup returns CDR1 MNHNS and CDR2 SASEGT. The CDR3 loop is CASELHLNTEAFF. The CDR3 DNA reads as TGTGCCAGCGAGCTGCACTTAAACACTGAAGCTTTCTTT.

This clonotype occurred a few times. Mismatch with germline at one junction end may stem from a read error. The V gene is TRBV28, the J gene TRBJ2-6; a possible D gene is TRBD1 (6 bases). CDR1 and CDR2 from the germline V gene are MDHEN and SYDVKM. This CDR3 contains 15 residues. This CDR3 is CASTLGGSGANVLTF. CDR3 DNA: TGTGCCAGCACTTTAGGGGGTTCAGGGGCCAACGTCCTGACTTTC.

This chain connects TRBV5-1 to TRBJ2-5; no clear D gene. The CDR3 is 14 residues long. Germline assignment: CDR1 SGHRS and CDR2 YFSETQ. Trimming removed 5 bases from V and 2 bases from J, with 13 bases in between. The CDR3: CASRSDVGQETQYF. CDR3 coding DNA: TGCGCCAGCAGGTCTGACGTAGGTCAAGAGACCCAGTACTTC.

The chain recombines TRBV20-1 with TRBJ2-7; 10 nucleotides line up with TRBD2. V gave up 3 bases and J gave up 1 base; unmatched junction bases: 6. CDR1 and CDR2 from the germline V gene are DFQATT and SNEGSKA (reference sequence). This CDR3 is built from 15 residues. This chain's CDR3 is CSASQLAGMSYEQYF. CDR3 bases: TGCAGTGCTAGCCAACTAGCGGGAATGTCCTACGAGCAGTACTTC.

V usage is TRBV29-1 and J usage is TRBJ1-2; TRBD1 matches 9 bases. There are 15 residues in the CDR3. The V gene end was trimmed by 3 bases and the J gene end by 5 bases; junction bases not matched to a gene: 10. Germline CDR1 and CDR2: SQVTM and ANQGSEA. In DNA form, the CDR3 reads TGCAGCGTTGATCCTGGGACAGGGAGATATTATGGCTACACCTTC. This encodes CSVDPGTGRYYGYTF.

This clonotype has a handful of counts. The chain recombines TRBV11-2 with TRBJ2-5, with 9 bases lining up with TRBD2. Looked up from germline, CDR1 is SGHAT and CDR2 is FQNNGV. The V segment lost 0 bases and the J segment 4 bases; nucleotides outside the gene matches: 6. This CDR3 contains 16 residues. The CDR3 coding sequence is TGTGCCAGCAGCTTAGATATAGCGGGAGTATCAGAGACCCAGTACTTC. Translated, it gives CASSLDIAGVSETQYF.

In its sample, this clonotype was seen once. The J gene is TRBJ1-2, the V gene TRBV7-2; no clear D gene. The CDR3 sequence is 14 residues long. The V end was cut by 1 base, the J end by 3 bases, with 9 bases between. The V gene's germline CDR1 is SGHTA and CDR2 FQGNSA. The CDR3 protein is CASSLVERDYGYTF. As DNA, the CDR3 is TGTGCCAGCAGCTTAGTCGAGAGGGACTATGGCTACACCTTC.

V gene TRBV6-1 combines with J gene TRBJ2-5, with D possibly being TRBD2 (5 bases). The V gene lost 7 bases and the J gene lost 5 bases, with 5 bases spanning the gap. CDR1 is MNHNS, CDR2 SASEGT, per germline. The CDR3 is 10 residues long. This CDR3 reads CASTGETQYF. The CDR3 DNA is TGTGCCAGCACGGGGGAGACCCAGTACTTC.

This chain connects TRBV7-6 to TRBJ2-5; 7 nucleotides align to TRBD1. Trimming cost V 3 bases and J 10 bases; bases outside gene matches: 20. Per germline, CDR1 SGHVS and CDR2 FNYEAQ. This CDR3 region has 17 residues. DNA of the CDR3: TGTGCCAGCAGCTTTTCTCGGACAGGCTTTAAGACAACCGGCCAGTACTTC. This sequence encodes CASSFSRTGFKTTGQYF.

This chain connects TRBV4-2 to TRBJ2-7, with TRBD2 matching 12 bases. Per germline, CDR1 LGHNA and CDR2 YNFKEQ. With 3 bases clipped from V and 2 bases from J, the junction kept 8 bases outside the gene matches. This CDR3 has 17 residues. The CDR3 DNA sequence: TGTGCCAGCAGCCACGGGACTAGCGGGTCCTCCGCCTACGAGCAGTACTTC. As protein: CASSHGTSGSSAYEQYF.

In this sample, this clonotype turned up a few times. The chain combines TRBV7-6 with TRBJ2-1; 12 bases map to TRBD2. Germline CDR1 is SGHVS and CDR2 is FNYEAQ. J lost 4 bases, V lost 5 bases, and 15 bases had no gene match. CDR3 length equals 19 residues. As DNA, the CDR3 is TGTGCCAGCAGCCTCACCTTAAGACTAGCGGGAGCAGGTTACAATGAGCAGTTCTTC. Translated, it gives CASSLTLRLAGAGYNEQFF.

This clonotype was found a few times. This chain links TRBV20-1 with TRBJ2-7; 8 positions match TRBD1. CDR1 is DFQATT, CDR2 SNEGSKA, per germline (reference sequence). Germline trimming cut 0 bases from V and 3 bases from J; bases unmatched to any gene: 4. The CDR3 runs 14 residues. The DNA for the CDR3 is TGCAGTGCTAGAGAGACAGGGGCAGTCTACGAGCAGTACTTC. As protein: CSARETGAVYEQYF.

This clonotype has more than one count but fewer than ten. The V gene is TRBV10-3, the J gene TRBJ2-1; D remains ambiguous. In germline, CDR1 is ENHRY, CDR2 SYGVKD. V was trimmed by 8 bases and J by 0 bases, leaving 11 bases between them. The CDR3 is 14 amino acids. CDR3: CAIGARSSYNEQFF. The CDR3 DNA reads as TGTGCCATCGGCGCCCGAAGCTCCTACAATGAGCAGTTCTTC.

The genes are TRBV28 and TRBJ2-5, with TRBD1 matching 10 bases. This CDR3 has 18 residues. Germline lookup yields CDR1 MDHEN and CDR2 SYDVKM. J was trimmed by 4 bases and V by 1 base; bases with no gene match: 12. The CDR3 region has the DNA TGTGCCAGCAGTTTATTGTTTTCCGATGGGGACAGGGGAGAGACCCAGTACTTC. This translates into CASSLLFSDGDRGETQYF.

This rearrangement joins TRBV4-3 to TRBJ2-3; 7 nucleotides agree with TRBD1. Unmatched junction bases numbered 4, after V lost 0 bases and J lost 4 bases. Germline CDR1 reads LGHNA; CDR2 reads YSLEER. The CDR3 runs to 15 residues. The CDR3 sequence is CASSQDRQGADTQYF. The CDR3 DNA reads as TGCGCCAGCAGCCAAGATAGGCAGGGGGCAGATACGCAGTATTTT.

This clonotype was detected only a few times. The chain uses TRBV6-2 or TRBV6-3 and TRBJ1-1; a possible D gene is TRBD1 (6 bases). V was pared by 9 bases and J by 0 bases, with 17 bases between. Germline loops: CDR1 MNHEY, CDR2 SVGEGT. CDR3 length equals 15 residues. In DNA, the CDR3 is TGTGCCAGGCAATTTCGACAGGCCTTGAACACTGAAGCTTTCTTT. This codes for CARQFRQALNTEAFF.

The chain recombines TRBV28 with TRBJ2-7; possible D gene TRBD1, 6 bases. This CDR3 has 14 residues. The germline CDR1 and CDR2 sequences are MDHEN and SYDVKM. Trimming pared 5 bases from V and 1 base from J, leaving 12 bases between. CDR3 nucleotide sequence: TGTGCCAGCAGTACCTATAGGGGGTCCTACGAGCAGTACGTC. Protein: CASSTYRGSYEQYV.

The CDR3 region has the DNA TGTGCCAGCAGCTTAGGGAACGGACTAGCGGGAGATGAGCAGTTCTTC. This sequence encodes CASSLGNGLAGDEQFF. The chain uses TRBV11-3 and TRBJ2-1; TRBD2 matches at 13 bases. Trimming at V came to 1 base and at J to 8 bases, leaving 5 bases not matched to a gene. CDR3 size: 16 residues. Germline V gene sequence: CDR1 SGHNT, CDR2 YENEEA.

This clonotype has a handful of counts. The chain combines TRBV20-1 with TRBJ2-5, with 9 bases fitting TRBD2. The CDR3 has 19 residues. Germline V gene lookup returns CDR1 DFQATT and CDR2 SNEGSKA (reference sequence). V lost 3 bases to trimming and J lost 5 bases; unmatched junction nucleotides: 22. The CDR3 DNA reads TGCAGTGCTAGGTTGCTAGCGGGACGAGGGACTACCGACGGGGAGACCCAGTACTTC. It specifies CSARLLAGRGTTDGETQYF.

The chain recombines TRBV4-3 with TRBJ2-2, with D possibly being TRBD1 or TRBD2 (5 bases each). In germline, CDR1 is LGHNA, CDR2 YSLEER. There are 15 residues in the CDR3. Between the trimmed V and J ends, which lost 7 bases and 0 bases, there was a span of 12 bases. CDR3 in DNA: TGCGCCAGCAAACCACTGGGGGCGAACACCGGGGAGCTGTTTTTT. As protein: CASKPLGANTGELFF.

This sequence joins TRBV18 and TRBJ2-1; no definite D call. V was cut by 0 bases and J by 5 bases, with 11 bases left in between. This CDR3 is 15 amino acids long. Germline values: CDR1 KGHSH, CDR2 LQKENI. In nucleotides, the CDR3 is TGTGCCAGCTCACCACCCTCCCAAGGGCACAATGAGCAGTTCTTC. Its translation is CASSPPSQGHNEQFF.

The CDR3 bases are TGTGCCAGCAGTTACGGGGGGATAAACACCGGGGAGCTGTTTTTT. Its translation is CASSYGGINTGELFF. The V gene is TRBV6-8, the J gene TRBJ2-2; D is perhaps TRBD2 (6 bases). V was cut by 2 bases and J by 2 bases, with 9 bases left in between. The length of the CDR3 is 15 residues. Germline V gene sequence: CDR1 MNHGY, CDR2 SAAAGT.

V usage is TRBV2 and J usage is TRBJ1-6; D remains unclear. Between the trimmed V and J ends, which lost 4 bases and 0 bases, there was a span of 10 bases. Looked up from germline, CDR1 is SNHLY and CDR2 is FYNNEI. CDR3 length: 16 residues. The CDR3 protein is CASSGGSSSYNSPLHF. The CDR3 bases are TGTGCCAGCAGTGGGGGTTCTAGCTCCTATAATTCACCCCTCCACTTT. Full variable domain (outside the CDR3, taken from reference TRBV2 and TRBJ1-6): EPEVTQTPSHQVTQMGQEVILRCVPISNHLYFYWYRQILGQKVEFLVSFYNNEISEKSEIFDDQFSVERPDGSNFTLKIRSTKLEDSAMYFCASSGGSSSYNSPLHFGNGTRLTVT.